The T cell receptor beta chain under discussion was sequenced for a study of blood T cell repertoires in COVID-19 (dated by TCRdb to about 2020). Concerning the study at large: The collaborator samples originated in the United States, Italy and Spain and spanned the acute and convalescent phases of COVID-19. The prospective study material was composed of cDNA or gDNA derived from T cells, B-cell-depleted T cells, or PBMCs. The dataset comprised deeply sampled blood TCRbeta repertoires from subjects exposed to, actively infected with, or recovered from COVID-19. The repertoires were released in a freely available public database intended as a resource for research on the immune response to SARS-CoV-2. The samples were drawn from the first 160 participants of the ongoing ImmuneRACE study and from about 1,200 subjects provided by 6 global collaborators. A de-identified subject ID, COVID-19 status, age in years and sex were almost always included in the sample metadata. HLA class I and class II types, where available, came from metadata supplied by the sample provider rather than from assay-based typing. What the study reported, not specific to this receptor: How much clinical and demographic metadata was included differed by source and by participant, and the metadata was provided uncurated.

Collaborating institutions collected whole blood in K2EDTA tubes following their own protocols. For TCRbeta analysis, collaborator samples were shipped as frozen whole blood, as isolated PBMCs, or as DNA extracted from either sample type. TCRbeta CDR3 regions were amplified from genomic DNA by means of the immunoSEQ Assay, a bias-controlled multiplex PCR. As for the original processing: The number of nucleated cells in each sample was estimated from the amplification of reference gene primers within the assay. To quantify the absolute abundance of each unique TCRbeta CDR3 rearrangement, sequence reads were collapsed and filtered. For each sample, productive Simpson clonality was calculated by taking the square root of Simpson's diversity index across productive rearrangements. The source is immuneACCESS, and TCRdb retained only in-frame sequences with V and J called. Part of the clones is not carried over; for the studies checked, unresolved V genes explain less than half of this, and the remainder is unexplained. Clone size and the V and J calls come from that table; the DNA yielded D and trimming. Here the sample has nearly 100,000 clones; about four fifths occur a single time. 15% to 20% of the sample belongs to the ten largest clones.

In regard to this clone: This clone's antigen is unknown. No much larger clonotype is one base removed from it; base qualities were not supplied.

Based on the germline V gene, the CDR1 and CDR2 sequences are MNHEY and SVGAGI. V is shortened by 5 bases, J by 4 bases, and the region joining them spans 14 bases. The cysteine opens and the phenylalanine closes a CDR3 of 15 amino acids. The entry retains the CDR3 DNA only, 45 bases that are in frame from base 1. Source material: peripheral blood. The rearrangement combines TRBV6-5 with TRBJ1-4; matching of 6 bases hints at TRBD1 as the D gene. This receptor was identified in a woman aged 55-70 years with acute or convalescent COVID-19. The CDR3 has the sequence CASSTNQGINEKLFF. The DNA sequence is TGTGCCAGCAGTACAAATCAGGGGATTAATGAAAAACTGTTTTTT.